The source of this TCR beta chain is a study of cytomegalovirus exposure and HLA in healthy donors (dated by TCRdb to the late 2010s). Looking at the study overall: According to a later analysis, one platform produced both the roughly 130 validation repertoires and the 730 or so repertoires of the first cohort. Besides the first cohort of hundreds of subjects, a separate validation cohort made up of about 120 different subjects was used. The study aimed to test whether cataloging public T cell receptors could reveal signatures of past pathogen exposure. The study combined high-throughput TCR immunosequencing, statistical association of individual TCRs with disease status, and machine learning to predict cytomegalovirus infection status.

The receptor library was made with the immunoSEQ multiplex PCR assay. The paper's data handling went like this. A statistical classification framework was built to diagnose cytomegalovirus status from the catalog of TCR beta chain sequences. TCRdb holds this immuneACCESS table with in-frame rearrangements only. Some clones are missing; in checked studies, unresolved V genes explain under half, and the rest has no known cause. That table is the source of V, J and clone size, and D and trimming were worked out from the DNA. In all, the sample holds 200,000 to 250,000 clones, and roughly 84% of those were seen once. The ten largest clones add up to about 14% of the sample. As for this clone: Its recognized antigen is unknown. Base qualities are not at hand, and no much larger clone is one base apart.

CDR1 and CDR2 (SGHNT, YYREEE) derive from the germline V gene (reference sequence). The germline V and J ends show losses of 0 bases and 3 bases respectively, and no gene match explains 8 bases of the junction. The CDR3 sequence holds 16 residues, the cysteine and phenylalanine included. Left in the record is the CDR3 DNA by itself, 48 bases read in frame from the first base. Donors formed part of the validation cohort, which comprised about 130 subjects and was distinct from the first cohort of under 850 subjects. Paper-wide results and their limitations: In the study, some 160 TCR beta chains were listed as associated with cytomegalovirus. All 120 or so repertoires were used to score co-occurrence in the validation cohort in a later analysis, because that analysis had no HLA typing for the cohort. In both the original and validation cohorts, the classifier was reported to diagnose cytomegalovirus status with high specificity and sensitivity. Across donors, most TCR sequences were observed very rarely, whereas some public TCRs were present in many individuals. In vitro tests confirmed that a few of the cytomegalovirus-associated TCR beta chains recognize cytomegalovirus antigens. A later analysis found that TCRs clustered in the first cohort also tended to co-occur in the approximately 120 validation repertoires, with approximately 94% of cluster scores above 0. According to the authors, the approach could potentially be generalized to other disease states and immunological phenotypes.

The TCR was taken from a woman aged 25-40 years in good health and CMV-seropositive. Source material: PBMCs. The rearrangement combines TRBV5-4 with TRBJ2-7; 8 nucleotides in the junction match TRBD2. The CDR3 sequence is CASSLGPGLGVYEQYF. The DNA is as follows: TGTGCCAGCAGCTTGGGTCCGGGACTAGGGGTCTACGAGCAGTACTTC. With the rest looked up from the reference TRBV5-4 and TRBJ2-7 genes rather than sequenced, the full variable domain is ETGVTQSPTHLIKTRGQQVTLRCSSQSGHNTVSWYQQALGQGPQFIFQYYREEENGRGNFPPRFSGLQFPNYSSELNVNALELDDSALYLCASSLGPGLGVYEQYFGPGTRLTVT.